These 14 T cell receptor beta chains were sequenced from one sample in a study of tumor-infiltrating lymphocytes in primary liver carcinoma. Making TCR beta cDNA involved approximately 480 ng total RNA and a constant-region primer. Each TCR beta library was derived from three nested multiplex PCR rounds that employed slightly modified ARM-PCR. For 10 cycles apiece, the opening two PCR rounds ran with TRBV1-TRBV30 forward primers and a C-beta reverse primer. Using its own MiXCR run on the multiplex PCR reads, TCRdb lists one record per CDR3 protein. The repertoire holds some 20,000 distinct CDR3 sequences, 60% to 85% seen once, with 30% to 45% in the top ten. Each 20-30 mg portion of unsorted bulk tissue served as the source for co-extraction of RNA and DNA. Sequencing was performed on liver tumor tissue from sampling region 4. Described subset: tumor region T4, right-lateral pole. Source of these receptors: a woman in her 30s with primary liver carcinoma and hepatitis B virus infection.

About this clonotype itself: One base away lies a much larger clone, so this may be a sequencing read error. V gene TRBV12-3 or TRBV12-4 combines with J gene TRBJ1-3; possible D gene TRBD1, 5 bases. The CDR3 loop spans 15 amino acids. CDR3: CASSTAGSSGDTIYF. The CDR3 DNA sequence: TGTGCCAGCAGTACCGCAGGGTCCTCTGGAGACACCATATATTTT.

The chain uses TRBV11-2 and TRBJ1-2, with TRBD1 matching over 7 bases. Trimming took 5 bases from V and 6 from J; bases not matched to a gene: 12. This CDR3 has 15 amino acids. Germline V gene sequence: CDR1 SGHAT, CDR2 FQNNGV. The CDR3 DNA follows: TGTGCCAGCAGCCCCCCACAGGGGAACGGCGATGGCTACACCTTC. Its protein product is CASSPPQGNGDGYTF.

About this clonotype: The junction and the germline gene differ at one end; a read error may be behind it. The J gene is TRBJ2-7, the V gene TRBV10-3; 9 nucleotides align to TRBD1. The germline gives CDR1 ENHRY, CDR2 SYGVKD. This CDR3 is 16 amino acids long. CDR3 protein: CVISEWTGDMTYDQYF. The CDR3 DNA is TGTGTCATCAGTGAGTGGACAGGGGACATGACCTACGATCAGTACTTC.

A remark on this clonotype: The CDR3 does not close with the conserved phenylalanine or tryptophan, likely indicating a read error. The rearrangement links TRBV12-3 or TRBV12-4 to TRBJ2-1; 8 bases are shared with TRBD2. With 6 bases clipped from V and 9 bases from J, the junction kept 13 bases outside the gene matches. This CDR3 is 15 amino acids long. DNA of the CDR3: TGTGCCAGCAGGATCGGGACTAGTGGGGAATTTGAGCAGTTCTTA. Residues: CASRIGTSGEFEQFL.

Notes on this clonotype: The junction shows a germline mismatch at one end, possibly a read error. The chain combines TRBV10-3 with TRBJ2-1; a possible D gene is TRBD2 (5 bases). The J call may be mistaken, given a closer DNA end match to TRBJ2-7. Germline CDR1 reads ENHRY; CDR2 reads SYGVKD. CDR3 length: 14 amino acids. The CDR3: CAISPTATRDKQYF. The CDR3 DNA follows: TGCGCCATCAGTCCCACGGCGACCCGGGATAAGCAGTACTTC.

On this clonotype itself: A junction end diverges from the germline sequence, so it may reflect a read error. The rearrangement joins TRBV4-3 to TRBJ2-1; D possibly corresponds to TRBD2 (6 bases). The germline CDR1 and CDR2 sequences are LGHNA and YSLEER. The CDR3 spans 16 residues. CDR3 residues: CASSQGAGSSYSEQFF. The CDR3 DNA reads as TGCGCCAGCAGTCAAGGTGCGGGAAGCTCCTACAGTGAGCAGTTCTTC.

About this clonotype itself: The junction does not match germline at one end; this may be a read error. V gene TRBV6-5 combines with J gene TRBJ2-7, with TRBD1 as a possible D gene (6 bases). The germline CDR1 and CDR2 sequences are MNHEY and SVGAGI. The CDR3 loop spans 15 amino acids. The chain's CDR3 is CTSSYKDSSSYEKYF. For the CDR3, the DNA is TGTACCAGTAGTTACAAGGACAGCAGCTCCTACGAGAAGTACTTC.

Points on this clonotype: The junction shows a germline mismatch at one end, possibly a read error. The chain recombines TRBV7-9 with TRBJ2-2, with TRBD2 as a possible D gene (5 bases). Germline V gene data show CDR1 as SEHNR and CDR2 as FQNEAQ (reference sequence). The CDR3 totals 12 residues. This CDR3 reads CASSLGTGELVF. DNA of the CDR3: TGCGCCAGCAGCTTAGGAACCGGGGAGCTGGTTTTT.

This clonotype was recorded many times. The genes are TRBV11-3 and TRBJ1-5; D might be TRBD1 (5 bases). Trimming cost V 0 bases and J 6 bases, with 12 bases left between them. The CDR3 totals 15 residues. Germline lookup yields CDR1 SGHNT and CDR2 YENEEA. In DNA form, the CDR3 reads TGTGCCAGCAGCTTAGATCTGGGGGTGGCTCAGCCCCAGCATTTT. It encodes CASSLDLGVAQPQHF. The full variable domain, rest sourced from reference TRBV11-3 and TRBJ1-5, is EAGVVQSPRYKIIEKKQPVAFWCNPISGHNTLYWYLQNLGQGPELLIRYENEEAVDDSQLPKDRFSAERLKGVDSTLKIQPAELGDSAVYLCASSLDLGVAQPQHFGDGTRLSIL.

On this clonotype: The junction does not match germline at one end; this may be a read error. The chain recombines TRBV28 with TRBJ1-5; D may be TRBD1 (6 bases). Germline values: CDR1 MDHEN, CDR2 SYDVKM. The CDR3 has 12 residues. The CDR3 loop is CASSRGGQPHHF. The CDR3 nucleotides are TGTGCTAGCAGTCGAGGGGGTCAACCCCATCATTTT. The full variable domain, completed using reference TRBV28 and TRBJ1-5, is DVKVTQSSRYLVKRTGEKVFLECVQDMDHENMFWYRQDPGLGLRLIYFSYDVKMKEKGDIPEGYSVSREKKERFSLILESASTNQTSMYLCASSRGGQPHHFGDGTRLSIL.

Concerning this clonotype itself: The CDR3 carries no conserved terminal phenylalanine or tryptophan, so it likely arises from a read error. The limits of the CDR3 on the DNA are not certain, so only TCRdb's listed CDR3 is given. The chain joins TRBV6-6 to TRBJ2-4; the D call TRBD1 from the table was never checked on the DNA. The CDR3 spans 12 amino acids, including both terminal residues. Germline CDR1 MNHNY, CDR2 SVGAGI (reference sequence). CDR3 in amino acids: CASRPFKNIQYY.

A note on this clonotype: The conserved closing phenylalanine or tryptophan is absent in this CDR3, likely reflecting a read error. The J gene is TRBJ2-5, the V gene TRBV6-5; TRBD1 is a possible D gene (6 bases). This CDR3 comprises 13 residues. CDR1 is MNHEY, CDR2 SVGAGI, per germline. The CDR3 bases are TGTGCCCGCAGTACCGACAGGCGGCTGACCCAGTACCTC. Amino acids: CARSTDRRLTQYL.

This clonotype was seen more than once but under ten times. No conserved phenylalanine or tryptophan is present at the end of the CDR3, so a read error is the likely explanation. The rearrangement uses TRBV28 and TRBJ2-5; perhaps D is TRBD1 or TRBD2 (5 bases each). The CDR3 loop spans 17 amino acids. CDR1 is MDHEN, CDR2 SYDVKM, per germline. The CDR3 sequence: CASSPGARASLLETQYI. CDR3 DNA: TGCGCCAGCAGTCCCGGGGCCCGGGCTAGTCTCTTGGAGACCCAGTACATC.

On this clonotype itself: The junction and the germline gene differ at one end; a read error may be behind it. V and J are TRBV11-1 and TRBJ2-2; 7 bases are shared with TRBD2. This CDR3 comprises 16 residues. From germline, CDR1 is SGHAT and CDR2 FQDESV (reference sequence). CDR3 in DNA: TGTGCCGGCAGCAGGGTTATGGCGGGAGTGTCCGGGAAACTGTTTTTT. Translating gives CAGSRVMAGVSGKLFF.